The T cell receptor (beta chain) under discussion was sequenced for a study of control samples from healthy donors and cancer patients. Measured with immunoSEQ multiplex PCR; TCRdb has only the in-frame clones, and not every one. This table has 98,000 or so clones, about four fifths appearing once. Trimming stripped 0 bases from V and 7 bases from J, with 7 bases between. Germline V gives CDR1 SGDLS, CDR2 YYNGEE. This CDR3 has 13 residues. Sequencing was carried out using blood. The receptor was isolated from a woman between 25 and 40 years old in good health. The chain employs TRBV9 and TRBJ1-4; D call uncertain. CDR3 nucleotide sequence: TGTGCCAGCAGCGTAGAGGAAGGTGAAAAACTGTTTTTT. Translated: CASSVEEGEKLFF.